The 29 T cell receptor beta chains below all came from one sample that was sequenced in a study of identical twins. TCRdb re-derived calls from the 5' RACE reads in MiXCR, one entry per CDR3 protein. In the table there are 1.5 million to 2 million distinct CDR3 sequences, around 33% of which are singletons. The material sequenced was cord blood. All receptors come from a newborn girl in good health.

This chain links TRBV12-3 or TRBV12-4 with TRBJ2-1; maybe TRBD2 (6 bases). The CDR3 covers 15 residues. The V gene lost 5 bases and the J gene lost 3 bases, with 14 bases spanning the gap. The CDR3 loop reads CASSAPGTGYNEQFF. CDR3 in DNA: TGTGCCAGCAGTGCTCCCGGGACTGGCTACAATGAGCAGTTCTTC.

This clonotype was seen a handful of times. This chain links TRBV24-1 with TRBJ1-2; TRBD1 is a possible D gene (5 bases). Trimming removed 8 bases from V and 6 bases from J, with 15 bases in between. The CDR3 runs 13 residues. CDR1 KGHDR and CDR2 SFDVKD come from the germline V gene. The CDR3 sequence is CATNRGGDDGYTF. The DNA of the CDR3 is TGTGCCACCAATAGGGGAGGAGATGATGGCTACACCTTC.

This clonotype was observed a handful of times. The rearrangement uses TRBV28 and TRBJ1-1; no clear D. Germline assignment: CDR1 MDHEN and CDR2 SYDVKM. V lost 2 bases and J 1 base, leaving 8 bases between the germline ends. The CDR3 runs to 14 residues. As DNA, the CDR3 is TGTGCCAGCAGTTTAAGACTTACGAACACTGAAGCTTTCTTT. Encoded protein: CASSLRLTNTEAFF.

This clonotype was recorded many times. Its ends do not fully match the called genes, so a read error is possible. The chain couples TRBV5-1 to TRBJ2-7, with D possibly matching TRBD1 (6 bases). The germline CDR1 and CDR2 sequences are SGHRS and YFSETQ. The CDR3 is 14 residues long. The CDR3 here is CASSLETGSYEQYF. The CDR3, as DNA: TGTGCCAGCAGTTTAGAGACAGGCTCCTACGAGCAGTACTTC. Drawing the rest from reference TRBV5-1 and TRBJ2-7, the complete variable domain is KAGVTQTPRYLIKTRGQQVTLSCSPISGHRSVSWYQQTPGQGLQFLFEYFSETQRNKGNFPGRFSGRQFSNSRSEMNVSTLELGDSALYLCASSLETGSYEQYFGPGTRLTVT.

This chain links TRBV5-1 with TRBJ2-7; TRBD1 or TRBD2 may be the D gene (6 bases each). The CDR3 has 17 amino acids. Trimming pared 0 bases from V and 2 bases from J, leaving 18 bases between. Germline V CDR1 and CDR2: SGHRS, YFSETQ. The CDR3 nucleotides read TGCGCCAGCAGCTTGGCCACTGGGGGCGGGGCCCCCTACGAGCAGTACTTC. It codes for CASSLATGGGAPYEQYF.

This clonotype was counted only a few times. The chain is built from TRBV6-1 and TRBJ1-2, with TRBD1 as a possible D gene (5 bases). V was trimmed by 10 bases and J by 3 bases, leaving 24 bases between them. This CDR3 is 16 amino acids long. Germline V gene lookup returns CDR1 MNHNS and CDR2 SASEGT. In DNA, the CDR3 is TGTGCCATCCAAATCCTCGGGGCTCCCAGGCACTATGGCTACACCTTC. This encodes CAIQILGAPRHYGYTF.

CDR3 nucleotides: TGCAGTGCTAATGGACAGGTTGGCACAGATACGCAGTATTTT. Encoded protein: CSANGQVGTDTQYF. The chain joins TRBV20-1 to TRBJ2-3; 7 bases align to TRBD1. The CDR3 runs to 14 residues. Trimming at V came to 4 bases and at J to 1 base, leaving 5 bases not matched to a gene. Germline-derived CDR1 and CDR2 are DFQATT and SNEGSKA (reference sequence).

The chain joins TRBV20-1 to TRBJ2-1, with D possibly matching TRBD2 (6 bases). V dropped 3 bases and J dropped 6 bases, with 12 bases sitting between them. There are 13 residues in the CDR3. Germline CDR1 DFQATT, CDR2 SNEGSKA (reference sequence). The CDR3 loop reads CSARRGAPNEQFF. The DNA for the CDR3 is TGCAGTGCTAGGCGGGGAGCCCCCAATGAGCAGTTCTTC.

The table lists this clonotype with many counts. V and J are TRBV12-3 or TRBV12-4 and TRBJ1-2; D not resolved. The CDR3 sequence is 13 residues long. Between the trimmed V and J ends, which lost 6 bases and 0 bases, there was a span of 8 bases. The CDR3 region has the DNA TGTGCCAGCAGCTACGACCCTAACTATGGCTACACCTTC. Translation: CASSYDPNYGYTF.

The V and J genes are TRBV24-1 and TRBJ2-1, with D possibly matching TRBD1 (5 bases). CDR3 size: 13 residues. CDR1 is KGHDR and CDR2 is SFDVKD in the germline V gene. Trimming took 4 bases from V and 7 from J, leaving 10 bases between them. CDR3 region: CATSDPGANEQFF. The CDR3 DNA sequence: TGTGCCACCAGTGACCCTGGGGCAAATGAGCAGTTCTTC.

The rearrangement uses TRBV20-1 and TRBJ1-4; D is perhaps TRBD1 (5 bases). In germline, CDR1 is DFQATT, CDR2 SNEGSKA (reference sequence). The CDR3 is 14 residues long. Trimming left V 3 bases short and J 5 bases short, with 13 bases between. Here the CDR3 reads CSASGDGGNEKLFF. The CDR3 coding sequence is TGCAGTGCTAGTGGGGATGGGGGAAATGAAAAACTGTTTTTT.

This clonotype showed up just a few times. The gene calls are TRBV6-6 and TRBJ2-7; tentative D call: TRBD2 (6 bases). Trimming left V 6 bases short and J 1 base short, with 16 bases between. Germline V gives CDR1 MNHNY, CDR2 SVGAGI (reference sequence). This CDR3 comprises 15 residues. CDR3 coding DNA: TGTGCCAGCAGGTCCGATCTAGCGAATTCCTACGAGCAGTACTTC. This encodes CASRSDLANSYEQYF.

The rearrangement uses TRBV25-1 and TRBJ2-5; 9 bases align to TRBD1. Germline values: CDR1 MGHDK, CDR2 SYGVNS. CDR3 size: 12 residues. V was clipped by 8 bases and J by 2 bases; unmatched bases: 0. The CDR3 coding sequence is TGTGCCAGCGGGACAGGGCAAGAGACCCAGTACTTC. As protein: CASGTGQETQYF.

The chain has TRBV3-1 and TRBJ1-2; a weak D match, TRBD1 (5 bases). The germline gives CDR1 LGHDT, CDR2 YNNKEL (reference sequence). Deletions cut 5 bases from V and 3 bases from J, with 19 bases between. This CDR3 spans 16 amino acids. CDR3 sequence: CASSERRGRVDYGYTF. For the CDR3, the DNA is TGTGCCAGCAGCGAAAGACGGGGCAGGGTGGACTATGGCTACACCTTC. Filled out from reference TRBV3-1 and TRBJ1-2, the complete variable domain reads DTAVSQTPKYLVTQMGNDKSIKCEQNLGHDTMYWYKQDSKKFLKIMFSYNNKELIINETVPNRFSPKSPDKAHLNLHINSLELGDSAVYFCASSERRGRVDYGYTFGSGTRLTVV.

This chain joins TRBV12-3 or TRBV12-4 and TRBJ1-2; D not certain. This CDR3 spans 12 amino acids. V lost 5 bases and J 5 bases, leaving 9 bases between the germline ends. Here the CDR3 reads CASSQHGYGYTF. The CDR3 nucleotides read TGTGCCAGCAGTCAACATGGTTATGGCTACACCTTC.

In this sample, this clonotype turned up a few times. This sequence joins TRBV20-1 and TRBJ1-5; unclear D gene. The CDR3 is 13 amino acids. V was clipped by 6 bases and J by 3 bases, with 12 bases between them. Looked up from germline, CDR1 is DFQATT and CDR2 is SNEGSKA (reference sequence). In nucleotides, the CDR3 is TGCAGTGCCCGCGACGGGCCCAATCAGCCCCAGCATTTT. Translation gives CSARDGPNQPQHF.

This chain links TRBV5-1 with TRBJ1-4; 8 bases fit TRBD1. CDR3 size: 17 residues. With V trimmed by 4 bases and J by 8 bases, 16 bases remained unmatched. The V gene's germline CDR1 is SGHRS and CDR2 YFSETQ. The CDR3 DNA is TGCGCCAGCAGCCAAAGAGGTCTCAGGGGGCGCAGAGAAAAACTGTTTTTT. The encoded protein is CASSQRGLRGRREKLFF.

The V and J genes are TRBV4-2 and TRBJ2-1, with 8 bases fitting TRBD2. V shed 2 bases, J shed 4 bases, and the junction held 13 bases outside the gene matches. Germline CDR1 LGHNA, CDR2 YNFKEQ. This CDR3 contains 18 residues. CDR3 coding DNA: TGTGCCAGCAGCCAACCCCGTGACGGGACTAGAGGTTACAATGAGCAGTTCTTC. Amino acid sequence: CASSQPRDGTRGYNEQFF.

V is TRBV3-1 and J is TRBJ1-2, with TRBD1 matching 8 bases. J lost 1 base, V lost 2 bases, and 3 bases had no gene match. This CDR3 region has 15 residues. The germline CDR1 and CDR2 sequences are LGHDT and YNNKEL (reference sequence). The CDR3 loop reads CASSQRGQVNYGYTF. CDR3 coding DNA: TGTGCCAGCAGCCAAAGGGGACAGGTTAACTATGGCTACACCTTC.

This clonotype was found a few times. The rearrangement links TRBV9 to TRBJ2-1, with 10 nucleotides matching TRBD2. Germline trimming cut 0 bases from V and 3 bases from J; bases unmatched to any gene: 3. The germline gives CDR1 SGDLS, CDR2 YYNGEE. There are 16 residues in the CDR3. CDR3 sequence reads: CASSVAPSGGYNEQFF. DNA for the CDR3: TGTGCCAGCAGCGTAGCCCCTAGCGGGGGCTACAATGAGCAGTTCTTC.

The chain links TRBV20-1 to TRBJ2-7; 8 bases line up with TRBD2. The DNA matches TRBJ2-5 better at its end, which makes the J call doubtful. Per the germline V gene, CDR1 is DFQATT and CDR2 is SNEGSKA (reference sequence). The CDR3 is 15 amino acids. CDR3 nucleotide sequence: TGCAGTGCTAGAGTCCCGGGAGGGCTTCAAGAGACCCAGTACTTC. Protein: CSARVPGGLQETQYF.

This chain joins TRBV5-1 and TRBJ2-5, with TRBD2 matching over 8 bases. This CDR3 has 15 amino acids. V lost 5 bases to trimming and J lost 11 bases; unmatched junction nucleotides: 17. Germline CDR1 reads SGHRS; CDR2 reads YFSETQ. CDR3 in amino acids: CASRAPAGAWDEQYF. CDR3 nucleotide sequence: TGCGCCAGCAGGGCCCCAGCGGGAGCTTGGGATGAACAGTACTTC.

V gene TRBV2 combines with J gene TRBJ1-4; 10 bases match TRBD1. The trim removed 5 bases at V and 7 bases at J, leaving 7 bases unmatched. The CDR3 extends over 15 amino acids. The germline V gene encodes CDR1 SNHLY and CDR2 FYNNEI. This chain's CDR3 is CASSPRDRGCEKLFF. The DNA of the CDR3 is TGTGCCAGCAGTCCCCGGGACAGGGGCTGTGAAAAACTGTTTTTT.

This CDR3 is CASSLSGRRRTDTQYF. The CDR3 DNA reads TGTGCCAGCAGCTTATCTGGGAGGAGGCGCACAGATACGCAGTATTTT. The chain recombines TRBV5-4 with TRBJ2-3; D may be TRBD2 (6 bases). V was clipped by 2 bases and J by 1 base, with 14 bases between them. Germline V gives CDR1 SGHNT, CDR2 YYREEE (reference sequence). The CDR3 runs 16 residues.

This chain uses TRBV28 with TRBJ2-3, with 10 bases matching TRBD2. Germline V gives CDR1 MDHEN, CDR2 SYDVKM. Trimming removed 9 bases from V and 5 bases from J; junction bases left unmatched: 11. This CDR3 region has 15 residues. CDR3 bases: TGTGCCAGTACCAAAAGCGGGAGGGCCAGAGATACGCAGTATTTT. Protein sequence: CASTKSGRARDTQYF.

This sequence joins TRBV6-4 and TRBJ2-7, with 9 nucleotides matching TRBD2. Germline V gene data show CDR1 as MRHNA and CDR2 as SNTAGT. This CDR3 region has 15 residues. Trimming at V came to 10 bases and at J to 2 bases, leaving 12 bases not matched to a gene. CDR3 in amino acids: CAIAPSAGGPYEQYF. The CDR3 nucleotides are TGTGCCATCGCCCCCTCAGCGGGGGGCCCCTACGAGCAGTACTTC.

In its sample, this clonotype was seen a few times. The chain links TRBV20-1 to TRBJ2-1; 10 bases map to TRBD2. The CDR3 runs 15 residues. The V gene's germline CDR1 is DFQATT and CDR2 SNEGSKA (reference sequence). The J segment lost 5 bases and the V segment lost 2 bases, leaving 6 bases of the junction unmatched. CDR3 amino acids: CSARPLAGVNNEQFF. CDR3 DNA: TGCAGTGCTAGACCCCTAGCGGGAGTTAACAATGAGCAGTTCTTC.

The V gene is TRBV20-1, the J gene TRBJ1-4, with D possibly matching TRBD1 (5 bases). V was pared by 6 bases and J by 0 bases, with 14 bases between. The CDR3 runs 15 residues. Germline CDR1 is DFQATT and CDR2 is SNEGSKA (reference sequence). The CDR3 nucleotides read TGCAGTGCGAAACCCACAGGTGCAACTAATGAAAAACTGTTTTTT. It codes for CSAKPTGATNEKLFF.

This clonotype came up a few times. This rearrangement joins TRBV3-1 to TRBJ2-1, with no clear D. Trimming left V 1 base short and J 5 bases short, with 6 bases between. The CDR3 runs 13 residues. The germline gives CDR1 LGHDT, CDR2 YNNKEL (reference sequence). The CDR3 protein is CASSQVTDNEQFF. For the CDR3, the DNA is TGTGCCAGCAGCCAAGTCACCGACAATGAGCAGTTCTTC.